This TCR beta chain was sequenced during a study of molecular identifiers for immune sequencing clone quantification. Study-level background: Four of five RNA aliquots from approximately 20,000 or 100,000 naive CD8 T cells were sequenced.

Bulk TCR libraries were made with methods that had been previously described and with listed TCR primers. TCRdb independently ran MiXCR on the PCR reads; one entry per CDR3 protein. The data contain around 480,000 distinct CDR3 sequences, 20% to 25% of them singletons. This clonotype occurred a few times. Germline V gene lookup returns CDR1 MNHNY and CDR2 SVGAGI (reference sequence). Trimming at V came to 2 bases and at J to 7 bases, leaving 7 bases not matched to a gene. This CDR3 is 14 amino acids long. The chain has TRBV6-6 and TRBJ2-7, with 8 bases identical to TRBD1. This receptor was identified in a human donor in good health. Some libraries in this study had Jurkat cell RNA spiked in. Sequencing input: naive CD8+ T cells from blood, with Jurkat cell RNA spiked in. Sample subset: FACS-sorted CD8+CD4-CCR7+CD45RA+ naive T cells. Here the CDR3 reads CASSYPTDRDEQYF. The DNA of the CDR3 is TGTGCCAGCAGTTACCCCACGGACAGGGATGAGCAGTACTTC.